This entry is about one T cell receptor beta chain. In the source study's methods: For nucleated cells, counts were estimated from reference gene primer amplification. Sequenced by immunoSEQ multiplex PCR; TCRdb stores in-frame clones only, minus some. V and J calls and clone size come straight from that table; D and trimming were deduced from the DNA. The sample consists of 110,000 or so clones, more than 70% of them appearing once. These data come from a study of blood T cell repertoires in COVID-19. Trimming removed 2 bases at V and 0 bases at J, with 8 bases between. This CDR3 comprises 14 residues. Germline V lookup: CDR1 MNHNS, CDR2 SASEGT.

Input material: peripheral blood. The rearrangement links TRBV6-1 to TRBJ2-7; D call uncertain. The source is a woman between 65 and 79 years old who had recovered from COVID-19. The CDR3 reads CASSERGHSYEQYF. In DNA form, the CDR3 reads TGTGCCAGCAGTGAACGAGGCCACTCCTACGAGCAGTACTTC.